This T cell receptor (beta chain) comes out of a study of cytomegalovirus exposure and HLA in healthy donors. Points from the study as a whole: The majority of TCR sequences were rare, yet some public TCRs appeared in many donors. In vitro confirmation showed a few CMV-associated chains to be CMV antigen specific.

Healthy bone marrow donors made up the cohort. The PCR ran on 60 Vbeta and 13 Jbeta primers. Assay used: immunoSEQ multiplex PCR; TCRdb lists only in-frame clones, some missing. The sample has about 64,000 clones, approximately 70% seen once. Regarding this clone: The antigen is unknown.

Input material: PBMCs. This sequence originates from a male donor in good health and CMV-seropositive.

The CDR3 nucleotides are TGTGCCATCAGGGGACAGGGCCCTAATGAAAAACTGTTTTTT. Its protein is CAIRGQGPNEKLFF. The gene calls are TRBV10-3 and TRBJ1-4, with TRBD1 matching 9 bases. With 6 bases clipped from V and 3 bases from J, the junction kept 2 bases outside the gene matches. This CDR3 is built from 14 residues. Per germline, CDR1 ENHRY and CDR2 SYGVKD.